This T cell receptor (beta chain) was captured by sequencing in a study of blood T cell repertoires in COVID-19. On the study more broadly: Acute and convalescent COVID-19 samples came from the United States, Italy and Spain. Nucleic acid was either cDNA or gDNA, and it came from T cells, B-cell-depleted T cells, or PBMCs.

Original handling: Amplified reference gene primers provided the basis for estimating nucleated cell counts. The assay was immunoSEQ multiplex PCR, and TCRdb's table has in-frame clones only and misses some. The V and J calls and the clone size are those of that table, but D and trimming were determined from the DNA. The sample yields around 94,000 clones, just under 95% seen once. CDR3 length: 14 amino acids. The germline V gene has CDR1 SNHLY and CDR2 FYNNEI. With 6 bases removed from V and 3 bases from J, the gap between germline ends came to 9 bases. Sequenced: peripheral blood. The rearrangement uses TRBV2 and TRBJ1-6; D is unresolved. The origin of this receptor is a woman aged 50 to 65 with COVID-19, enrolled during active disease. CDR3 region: CASRRDLYNSPLHF. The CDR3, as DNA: TGTGCCAGCAGGAGGGATCTCTATAATTCACCCCTCCACTTT.